A selection of T cell receptor beta chains follows, all from one sample in a study of cytomegalovirus exposure and HLA in healthy donors. Produced via immunoSEQ multiplex PCR; TCRdb's table is partial and in-frame only. The table lists around 190,000 clones, approximately 86% of them singletons. The sample taken for sequencing was PBMCs. The receptors derive from a man aged 25-45 years in good health and CMV-seropositive. Both conserved end residues are part of each CDR3. D genes are given only for firm matches. Size tells how often a clone was seen (once, few, many) or the class of an expanded clone, and some rows leave it out.

J gene,V gene,D gene,clone size,CDR3 protein,CDR3 DNA
TRBJ2-1,TRBV28,TRBD1,-,CATEPGQGWIGEQFF,TGTGCCACCGAACCGGGACAGGGATGGATTGGTGAGCAGTTCTTC
TRBJ1-5,TRBV6-1,-,once,CASRRQLSNQPQHF,TGTGCCAGCAGGAGGCAACTTAGCAATCAGCCCCAGCATTTT
TRBJ1-3,TRBV9,TRBD1,-,CASRAGTGYGNTIYF,TGTGCCAGCAGAGCCGGGACAGGGTATGGAAACACCATATATTTT
TRBJ1-5,TRBV2,-,-,CASSGKEPRGPQHF,TGTGCCAGCAGCGGGAAGGAACCCCGAGGGCCCCAGCATTTT
TRBJ2-7,TRBV2,-,-,CASARGESYEQYF,TGTGCCAGCGCCAGGGGGGAATCCTACGAGCAGTACTTC
TRBJ2-7,TRBV5-1,-,-,CASSLARWRGTYEQYF,TGCGCCAGCAGCTTGGCCCGGTGGAGAGGAACCTACGAGCAGTACTTC
TRBJ1-2,TRBV6-1,-,-,CASSERWRPSPLNYGYTF,TGTGCCAGCAGTGAAAGGTGGCGGCCCTCGCCCCTAAACTATGGCTACACCTTC
TRBJ1-6,TRBV5-4,-,-,CASKFRTADNSPLHF,TGTGCCAGCAAATTTCGCACAGCCGATAATTCACCCCTCCACTTT
TRBJ2-2,TRBV9,-,-,CASSVGWGNTGELFF,TGTGCCAGCAGCGTAGGGTGGGGGAACACCGGGGAGCTGTTTTTT
TRBJ1-4,TRBV27,-,-,CASSSPRGSGEKLFF,TGTGCCAGCAGTTCCCCTCGGGGCTCGGGGGAAAAACTGTTTTTT
TRBJ1-3,TRBV28,-,-,CASSLEPHVGGPGNTIYF,TGTGCCAGCAGTCTGGAGCCGCACGTCGGGGGCCCTGGAAACACCATATATTTT
TRBJ2-3,TRBV2,-,-,CASSPSLPGKPSTDTQYF,TGTGCCAGCAGTCCATCCCTCCCAGGGAAGCCTAGCACAGATACGCAGTATTTT
TRBJ2-2,TRBV6-5,-,few,CASSYGSYANTGELFF,TGTGCCAGCAGTTACGGCTCCTATGCGAACACCGGGGAGCTGTTTTTT
TRBJ2-7,TRBV27,-,-,CASSATMVEQYF,TGTGCCAGCAGCGCTACAATGGTCGAGCAGTACTTC
TRBJ1-5,TRBV6-6,-,-,CASSYSTTQPQHF,TGTGCCAGCAGTTACTCGACTACCCAGCCCCAGCATTTT